Sequencing of this TCR beta chain was carried out in a study of blood T cells in healthy people across ages. The study, taken as a whole, reports: Donor CMV status was unknown, possibly confounding expanded clonotype changes. The recorded TCR beta diversity per million T cells decreased in a roughly linear manner with age.

V gave up 2 bases and J gave up 11 bases; unmatched junction bases: 14. Germline loops: CDR1 DFQATT, CDR2 SNEGSKA (reference sequence). This CDR3 is 14 amino acids long. The use of a sample-barcoded 5' primer and a J-beta primer mix characterized a second PCR of roughly 6 to 11 cycles. TCRdb re-called the 5' RACE reads with MiXCR, one entry per CDR3 protein. Among fewer than 1.5 million distinct CDR3 sequences listed, 40% to 50% were seen once. Of note for this clonotype: Antigen unknown.

This TCR was sampled from a woman aged 18-29 years in good health. The sample comprised blood. J is TRBJ2-5 and V is TRBV20-1; 7 bases line up with TRBD2. The chain's CDR3 is CSARRGGGDSEQYF. For the CDR3, the DNA is TGCAGTGCTAGAAGAGGCGGGGGTGACTCTGAGCAGTACTTC.